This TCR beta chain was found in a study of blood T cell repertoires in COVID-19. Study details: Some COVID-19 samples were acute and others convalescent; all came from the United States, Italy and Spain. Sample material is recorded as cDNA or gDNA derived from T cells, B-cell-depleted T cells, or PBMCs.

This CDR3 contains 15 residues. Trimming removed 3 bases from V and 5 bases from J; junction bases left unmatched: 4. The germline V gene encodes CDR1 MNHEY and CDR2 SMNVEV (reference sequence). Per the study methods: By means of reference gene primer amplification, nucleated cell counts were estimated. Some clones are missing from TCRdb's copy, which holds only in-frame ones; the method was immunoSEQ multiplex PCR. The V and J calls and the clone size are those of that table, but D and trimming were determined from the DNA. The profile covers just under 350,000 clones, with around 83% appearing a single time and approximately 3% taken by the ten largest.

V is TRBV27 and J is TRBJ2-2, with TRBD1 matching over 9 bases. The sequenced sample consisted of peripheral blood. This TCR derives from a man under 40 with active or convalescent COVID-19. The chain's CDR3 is CASSFQGTGTGELFF. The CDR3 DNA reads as TGTGCCAGCAGTTTTCAAGGGACAGGGACCGGGGAGCTGTTTTTT.